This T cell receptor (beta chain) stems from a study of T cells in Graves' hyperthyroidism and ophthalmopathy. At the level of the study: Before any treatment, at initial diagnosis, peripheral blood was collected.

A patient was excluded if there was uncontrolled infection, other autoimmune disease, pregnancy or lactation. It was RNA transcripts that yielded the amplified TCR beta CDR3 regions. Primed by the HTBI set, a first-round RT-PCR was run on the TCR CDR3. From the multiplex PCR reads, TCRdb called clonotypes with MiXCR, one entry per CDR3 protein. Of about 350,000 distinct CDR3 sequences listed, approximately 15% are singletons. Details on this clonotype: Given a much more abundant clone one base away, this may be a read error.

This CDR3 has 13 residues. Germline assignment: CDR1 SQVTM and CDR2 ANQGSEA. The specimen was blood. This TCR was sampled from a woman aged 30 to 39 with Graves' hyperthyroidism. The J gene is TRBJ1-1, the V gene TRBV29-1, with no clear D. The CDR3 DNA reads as TGCAGCGTTGACATCGGGAGGAACACTGAAGCTTCCTTT. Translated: CSVDIGRNTEASF. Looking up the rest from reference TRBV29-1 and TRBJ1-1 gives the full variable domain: SAVISQKPSRDICQRGTSLTIQCQVDSQVTMMFWYRQQPGQSLTLIATANQGSEATYESGFVIDKFPISRPNLTFSTLTVSNMSPEDSSIYLCSVDIGRNTEASFGQGTRLTVV.